The 21 T cell receptor beta chains in this list originate from one sample, sequenced in a study of cytomegalovirus exposure and HLA in healthy donors. This PCR relied on a set of 60 Vbeta primers and 13 Jbeta primers. TCRdb keeps only in-frame clones here, not all; method: immunoSEQ multiplex PCR. Here the sample spans some 190,000 clones, approximately 90% being singletons. Sequencing was done on a sample of PBMCs. Source of these receptors: a boy under 10 years old in good health and CMV-seronegative.

The gene calls are TRBV28 and TRBJ1-2; the D gene is possibly TRBD1 (5 bases). The CDR3 totals 15 residues. Trimming stripped 7 bases from V and 4 bases from J, with 19 bases between. Germline V gives CDR1 MDHEN, CDR2 SYDVKM. The CDR3 sequence: CASTWDVGEGYGYTF. CDR3 coding DNA: TGTGCCAGCACCTGGGACGTCGGGGAGGGCTATGGCTACACCTTC.

V and J are TRBV19 and TRBJ2-5; TRBD2 might be the D (6 bases). The V gene lost 5 bases and the J gene lost 2 bases, with 15 bases spanning the gap. Looked up from germline, CDR1 is LNHDA and CDR2 is SQIVND (reference sequence). CDR3 size: 15 residues. This CDR3 is CASSPGLVSQETQYF. The CDR3 nucleotides are TGTGCCAGTAGTCCGGGACTTGTTTCTCAAGAGACCCAGTACTTC.

The chain carries TRBV28 and TRBJ1-5; 8 bases match TRBD1. The CDR3 loop spans 15 amino acids. Germline V gene lookup returns CDR1 MDHEN and CDR2 SYDVKM. The ends lost 7 bases at V and 6 bases at J; junction bases unmatched: 11. CDR3 sequence: CASNLGTGRSQPQHF. The CDR3 region has the DNA TGTGCCAGCAATTTGGGGACAGGTAGAAGTCAGCCCCAGCATTTT.

This clone has just one count. The J gene is TRBJ2-6, the V gene TRBV27, with a possible D match to TRBD1 (6 bases). The V end was cut by 5 bases, the J end by 0 bases, with 14 bases between. Germline V gene sequence: CDR1 MNHEY, CDR2 SMNVEV (reference sequence). The CDR3 sequence is 17 residues long. CDR3: CASSIGQPSSGANVLTF. The CDR3 DNA sequence: TGTGCCAGCAGTATAGGACAGCCCAGCTCTGGGGCCAACGTCCTGACTTTC.

J is TRBJ1-2 and V is TRBV15; a possible D gene is TRBD1 (6 bases). Germline V gene data show CDR1 as LNHNV and CDR2 as YYDKDF (reference sequence). Trimming pared 0 bases from V and 3 bases from J, leaving 14 bases between. The CDR3 is 16 amino acids. CDR3 in DNA: TGTGCCACCAGCAGAGATGGGGGCACGACTTACTATGGCTACACCTTC. Its translation: CATSRDGGTTYYGYTF.

The chain uses TRBV7-2 and TRBJ2-7; D unclear. CDR1 SGHTA and CDR2 FQGNSA come from the germline V gene. V shed 5 bases and J shed 0 bases, with 14 bases lying between them. This CDR3 comprises 15 residues. CDR3 sequence: CASSLRTESSYEQYF. CDR3 DNA: TGTGCCAGCAGCCTCCGAACAGAAAGCTCCTACGAGCAGTACTTC.

The chain combines TRBV18 with TRBJ2-3; a weak D match, TRBD1 (6 bases). The CDR3 sequence is 17 residues long. Trimming left V 6 bases short and J 2 bases short, with 21 bases between. Looked up from germline, CDR1 is KGHSH and CDR2 is LQKENI. In DNA, the CDR3 is TGTGCCAGCTCCCGCCCCCGGGACACCGCGATCACAGATACGCAGTATTTT. Amino acid sequence: CASSRPRDTAITDTQYF.

The chain joins TRBV2 to TRBJ1-3, with TRBD1 matching 8 bases. CDR1 and CDR2 from the germline V gene are SNHLY and FYNNEI. J lost 2 bases, V lost 6 bases, and 3 bases had no gene match. The CDR3 is made up of 14 amino acids. The CDR3 protein is CASRRTGTGNTIYF. CDR3 DNA: TGTGCCAGCAGGCGGACAGGGACTGGAAACACCATATATTTT. Using reference TRBV2 and TRBJ1-3 for the parts outside the CDR3, the full variable domain is EPEVTQTPSHQVTQMGQEVILRCVPISNHLYFYWYRQILGQKVEFLVSFYNNEISEKSEIFDDQFSVERPDGSNFTLKIRSTKLEDSAMYFCASRRTGTGNTIYFGEGSWLTVV.

This chain joins TRBV5-4 and TRBJ2-5; 8 positions agree with TRBD2. CDR1 and CDR2 from the germline V gene are SGHNT and YYREEE (reference sequence). The CDR3 is made up of 14 amino acids. After removal of 3 bases from V and 5 bases from J, the junction contained 6 bases not matched to a gene. CDR3 loop: CASSSMTSAETQYF. CDR3 bases: TGTGCCAGCAGCTCCATGACTAGCGCGGAGACCCAGTACTTC. The whole variable domain, remainder taken from reference TRBV5-4 and TRBJ2-5, is ETGVTQSPTHLIKTRGQQVTLRCSSQSGHNTVSWYQQALGQGPQFIFQYYREEENGRGNFPPRFSGLQFPNYSSELNVNALELDDSALYLCASSSMTSAETQYFGPGTRLLVL.

V usage is TRBV10-3 and J usage is TRBJ1-5, with 9 bases aligning to TRBD1. The trim removed 4 bases at V and 6 bases at J, leaving 4 bases unmatched. This CDR3 is 14 amino acids long. Germline CDR1 reads ENHRY; CDR2 reads SYGVKD. CDR3 DNA sequence: TGTGCCATCAGTGCGGGACAGGGCTTTCAGCCCCAGCATTTT. Its protein is CAISAGQGFQPQHF.

Here the CDR3 reads CASSLDRVNSPLHF. The CDR3 coding sequence is TGTGCCAGCAGCTTAGACAGGGTAAATTCACCCCTCCACTTT. The chain couples TRBV7-9 to TRBJ1-6; the D gene is possibly TRBD1 (6 bases). V gave up 1 base and J gave up 7 bases, with 8 bases separating them. The CDR3 sequence is 14 residues long. The germline V gene encodes CDR1 SEHNR and CDR2 FQNEAQ (reference sequence).

The chain links TRBV19 to TRBJ1-5; weak D call: TRBD1 (5 bases). Deletions cut 5 bases from V and 2 bases from J, with 16 bases between. The CDR3 is made up of 16 amino acids. The germline V gene encodes CDR1 LNHDA and CDR2 SQIVND (reference sequence). CDR3 sequence: CASSSRGGVGNQPQHF. DNA of the CDR3: TGTGCCAGTAGTTCCCGGGGGGGTGTAGGCAATCAGCCCCAGCATTTT. Supplemented by reference TRBV19 and TRBJ1-5, the full variable domain reads DGGITQSPKYLFRKEGQNVTLSCEQNLNHDAMYWYRQDPGQGLRLIYYSQIVNDFQKGDIAEGYSVSREKKESFPLTVTSAQKNPTAFYLCASSSRGGVGNQPQHFGDGTRLSIL.

The chain recombines TRBV5-1 with TRBJ2-3; TRBD2 matches at 7 bases. CDR1 and CDR2 (germline): SGHRS, YFSETQ. This CDR3 has 16 residues. V shed 1 base and J 0 bases; nucleotides not matched to a gene: 5. The CDR3 DNA reads TGCGCCAGCAGCTTGCAACCTAGCGGTAGCACAGATACGCAGTATTTT. Amino acid sequence: CASSLQPSGSTDTQYF. Together with reference TRBV5-1 and TRBJ2-3, the CDR3 gives the full variable domain: KAGVTQTPRYLIKTRGQQVTLSCSPISGHRSVSWYQQTPGQGLQFLFEYFSETQRNKGNFPGRFSGRQFSNSRSEMNVSTLELGDSALYLCASSLQPSGSTDTQYFGPGTRLTVL.

The chain uses TRBV5-8 and TRBJ1-5, with D possibly matching TRBD1 (5 bases). This CDR3 has 15 residues. V was cut by 2 bases and J by 6 bases, with 15 bases left in between. Germline CDR1 SGHTS, CDR2 YDEGEE. Here the CDR3 reads CASSFGGWETQPQHF. DNA for the CDR3: TGTGCCAGCAGCTTCGGGGGGTGGGAAACTCAGCCCCAGCATTTT. The variable domain in full, completed from reference TRBV5-8 and TRBJ1-5, reads EAGVTQSPTHLIKTRGQQATLRCSPISGHTSVYWYQQALGLGLQFLLWYDEGEERNRGNFPPRFSGRQFPNYSSELNVNALELEDSALYLCASSFGGWETQPQHFGDGTRLSIL.

The chain is built from TRBV5-1 and TRBJ2-3; D perhaps matches TRBD1 (7 bases). The V gene lost 2 bases and the J gene lost 1 base, with 14 bases spanning the gap. Germline CDR1 reads SGHRS; CDR2 reads YFSETQ. CDR3 length: 16 residues. This CDR3 reads CASSFGGGEGTDTQYF. The CDR3 region has the DNA TGCGCCAGCAGCTTCGGAGGGGGCGAAGGCACAGATACGCAGTATTTT.

This sequence joins TRBV28 and TRBJ2-1; D remains ambiguous. Germline CDR1 is MDHEN and CDR2 is SYDVKM. The CDR3 loop spans 16 amino acids. Trimming cost V 3 bases and J 0 bases, with 12 bases left between them. CDR3 sequence: CASSFSETASYNEQFF. The CDR3 nucleotides are TGTGCCAGCAGTTTTTCTGAGACTGCCTCCTACAATGAGCAGTTCTTC.

The rearrangement uses TRBV5-1 and TRBJ2-5; 11 bases are shared with TRBD2. Germline lookup yields CDR1 SGHRS and CDR2 YFSETQ. This CDR3 is 14 amino acids long. Germline trimming cut 5 bases from V and 4 bases from J; bases unmatched to any gene: 4. The CDR3 nucleotides are TGCGCCAGCAGACTAGCGGGAGTTGGAGAGACCCAGTACTTC. Encoded protein: CASRLAGVGETQYF.

The chain couples TRBV5-1 to TRBJ2-7; 8 bases are shared with TRBD1. CDR3 length: 18 residues. V shed 6 bases and J 4 bases; nucleotides not matched to a gene: 21. Germline V lookup: CDR1 SGHRS, CDR2 YFSETQ. The CDR3 loop reads CASTGGRVLRQGMYEQYF. The CDR3 nucleotides are TGCGCCAGCACTGGGGGACGCGTCTTAAGACAGGGGATGTACGAGCAGTACTTC.

The rearrangement uses TRBV9 and TRBJ2-2; D gene uncertain. V was trimmed by 0 bases and J by 2 bases, leaving 5 bases between them. Germline CDR1 SGDLS, CDR2 YYNGEE. The CDR3 is made up of 14 amino acids. The CDR3 bases are TGTGCCAGCAGCGTAGGGCCCAACACCGGGGAGCTGTTTTTT. Translation gives CASSVGPNTGELFF.

The V call is TRBV25-1, the J call TRBJ2-1, with D possibly being TRBD2 (6 bases). Trimming stripped 3 bases from V and 7 bases from J, with 19 bases between. The V gene's germline CDR1 is MGHDK and CDR2 SYGVNS. This CDR3 is built from 16 residues. CDR3 sequence reads: CASSDDWDGGRNEQFF. In DNA form, the CDR3 reads TGTGCCAGCAGTGACGATTGGGATGGGGGGAGGAATGAGCAGTTCTTC.

In this sample, this clone turned up a few times. The J gene is TRBJ1-1, the V gene TRBV6-1; D is unclear. Trimming took off 2 bases at V and 4 bases at J, with 11 bases between the two ends. Germline V gives CDR1 MNHNS, CDR2 SASEGT. The CDR3 runs to 14 residues. CDR3 in amino acids: CASSESGSGTEAFF. CDR3 coding DNA: TGTGCCAGCAGTGAATCGGGATCGGGCACTGAAGCTTTCTTT.